This is a list of T cell receptor beta chains from one sample in a study of blood T cells in healthy people across ages. Via MiXCR, TCRdb re-called the 5' RACE reads, giving one row per CDR3 protein. In the table there are around 1,100,000 distinct CDR3 sequences, 30% to 40% of which are singletons. Sequencing used blood. The receptor source for this set is a man aged 18 to 29 in good health. Each CDR3 is given with its conserved first and last residue. The order of the fields is J gene, V gene, clone size, CDR3 protein. Size is omitted from some rows. Given values are once, few, many or a class for expanded clones.

j_gene: TRBJ2-3; v_gene: TRBV27; abundance: -; CDR3aa: CARGATQYF
j_gene: TRBJ2-1; v_gene: TRBV19; abundance: few; CDR3aa: CASSIKGPSHGYNEQFF
j_gene: TRBJ2-1; v_gene: TRBV28; abundance: -; CDR3aa: CASSLEVRTGGYNEQFF
j_gene: TRBJ2-1; v_gene: TRBV7-3; abundance: once; CDR3aa: CASSSTIYSGVHEQFF
j_gene: TRBJ1-5; v_gene: TRBV27; abundance: -; CDR3aa: CASISMGGGQPQHF
j_gene: TRBJ1-1; v_gene: TRBV7-9; abundance: few; CDR3aa: CASSFFGGDTEAFF
j_gene: TRBJ2-5; v_gene: TRBV7-2; abundance: -; CDR3aa: CAGILELGETQYF
j_gene: TRBJ1-1; v_gene: TRBV6-5; abundance: once; CDR3aa: CASSYIRQGESMAFF
j_gene: TRBJ1-2; v_gene: TRBV12-3/TRBV12-4; abundance: -; CDR3aa: CASSPDRVFDGYTF
j_gene: TRBJ2-1; v_gene: TRBV11-1; abundance: few; CDR3aa: CASSSYSGGTYNEQFF
j_gene: TRBJ1-1; v_gene: TRBV4-3; abundance: few; CDR3aa: CASSQDAGVDTEAFF
j_gene: TRBJ1-2; v_gene: TRBV14; abundance: -; CDR3aa: CASSQGPASYNYGYTF
j_gene: TRBJ2-5; v_gene: TRBV12-3/TRBV12-4; abundance: -; CDR3aa: CASSRTGIESETQYF
j_gene: TRBJ2-1; v_gene: TRBV6-5; abundance: -; CDR3aa: CASSLSGALYNEQFF
j_gene: TRBJ1-2; v_gene: TRBV12-3/TRBV12-4; abundance: few; CDR3aa: CASSSLGGVSGYGYTF
j_gene: TRBJ1-2; v_gene: TRBV25-1; abundance: -; CDR3aa: CASSEWGDYGYTF
j_gene: TRBJ1-1; v_gene: TRBV6-6; abundance: many; CDR3aa: CASSFSRDREEAFF
j_gene: TRBJ1-6; v_gene: TRBV7-2; abundance: -; CDR3aa: CASSLDRSSGNSPLHF
j_gene: TRBJ2-6; v_gene: TRBV5-1; abundance: -; CDR3aa: CASSFLVGTNVLTF
j_gene: TRBJ2-3; v_gene: TRBV13; abundance: many; CDR3aa: CASSSSDTQYF
j_gene: TRBJ2-3; v_gene: TRBV2; abundance: -; CDR3aa: CANSEELAGGDTQYF
j_gene: TRBJ1-6; v_gene: TRBV2; abundance: -; CDR3aa: CASTLQTGVRRNSPLHF
j_gene: TRBJ1-5; v_gene: TRBV20-1; abundance: -; CDR3aa: CSARDLGTGGFQPQHF
j_gene: TRBJ1-2; v_gene: TRBV12-3/TRBV12-4; abundance: many; CDR3aa: CASSLEGTYGYTF
j_gene: TRBJ1-1; v_gene: TRBV29-1; abundance: -; CDR3aa: CSVGGRGNTEAFF
j_gene: TRBJ2-1; v_gene: TRBV4-3; abundance: few; CDR3aa: CASSPILMDNEQFF
j_gene: TRBJ2-5; v_gene: TRBV28; abundance: few; CDR3aa: CASSLGPNAETQYF
j_gene: TRBJ1-2; v_gene: TRBV14; abundance: -; CDR3aa: CASSQDNVQNYGYTF
j_gene: TRBJ2-7; v_gene: TRBV7-2; abundance: few; CDR3aa: CASSSYRQASYEQYF
j_gene: TRBJ1-6; v_gene: TRBV18; abundance: -; CDR3aa: CASSPAGDNSPLHF
j_gene: TRBJ2-1; v_gene: TRBV14; abundance: -; CDR3aa: CASSQNLLEGYSYNEQFF
j_gene: TRBJ2-7; v_gene: TRBV9; abundance: -; CDR3aa: CASSVARGSEQYF
j_gene: TRBJ1-5; v_gene: TRBV25-1; abundance: -; CDR3aa: CASRGGVDSNQPQHF
j_gene: TRBJ1-2; v_gene: TRBV30; abundance: -; CDR3aa: CACDRNYGYAF
j_gene: TRBJ2-3; v_gene: TRBV2; abundance: few; CDR3aa: CASIGGGWTDTQYF
j_gene: TRBJ1-2; v_gene: TRBV20-1; abundance: many; CDR3aa: CSASPGQLNYGYTF
j_gene: TRBJ1-2; v_gene: TRBV7-2; abundance: -; CDR3aa: CASSSTGLPPYGYTF
j_gene: TRBJ1-2; v_gene: TRBV28; abundance: -; CDR3aa: CASSYTGVPYGYTF
j_gene: TRBJ1-2; v_gene: TRBV5-1; abundance: -; CDR3aa: CASSPTGIVGYTF
j_gene: TRBJ1-1; v_gene: TRBV10-3; abundance: -; CDR3aa: CAISEVAGSSTEASF
j_gene: TRBJ1-1; v_gene: TRBV6-2/TRBV6-3; abundance: -; CDR3aa: CASRLTGHTEAFF
j_gene: TRBJ1-4; v_gene: TRBV7-2; abundance: -; CDR3aa: CASGPSSTANEKLFF
j_gene: TRBJ2-1; v_gene: TRBV15; abundance: -; CDR3aa: CATSGFGTPNEQFF
j_gene: TRBJ1-4; v_gene: TRBV15; abundance: -; CDR3aa: CATSRDRRGDSEKLFF
j_gene: TRBJ2-5; v_gene: TRBV6-5; abundance: few; CDR3aa: CASSSRGPFQETQYF
j_gene: TRBJ2-5; v_gene: TRBV12-3/TRBV12-4; abundance: many; CDR3aa: CASSLAQGKETQYF
j_gene: TRBJ2-5; v_gene: TRBV7-9; abundance: once; CDR3aa: CASSLALTAEETQYF
j_gene: TRBJ1-5; v_gene: TRBV25-1; abundance: few; CDR3aa: CASSEPGTGDPSNQPQHF
j_gene: TRBJ2-3; v_gene: TRBV7-8; abundance: -; CDR3aa: CASSSTSAAGNTDTQYF
j_gene: TRBJ1-2; v_gene: TRBV4-1; abundance: -; CDR3aa: CASRNGQGNNYGYTF